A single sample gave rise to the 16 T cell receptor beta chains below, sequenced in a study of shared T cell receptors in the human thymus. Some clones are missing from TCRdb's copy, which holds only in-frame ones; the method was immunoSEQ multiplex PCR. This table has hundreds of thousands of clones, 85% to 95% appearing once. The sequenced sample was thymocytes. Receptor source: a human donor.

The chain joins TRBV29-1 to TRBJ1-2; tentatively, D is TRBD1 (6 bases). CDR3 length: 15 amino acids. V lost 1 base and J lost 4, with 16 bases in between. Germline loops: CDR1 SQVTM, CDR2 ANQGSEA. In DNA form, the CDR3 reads TGCAGCGTTGAAGGGGGGCAGGGAGATTTCTATGGCTACACCTTC. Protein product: CSVEGGQGDFYGYTF.

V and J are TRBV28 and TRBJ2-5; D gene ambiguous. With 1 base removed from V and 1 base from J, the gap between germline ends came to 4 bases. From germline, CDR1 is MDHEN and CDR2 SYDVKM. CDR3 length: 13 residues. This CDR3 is CASSLSGQETQYF. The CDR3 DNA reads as TGTGCCAGCAGTTTATCGGGCCAAGAGACCCAGTACTTC.

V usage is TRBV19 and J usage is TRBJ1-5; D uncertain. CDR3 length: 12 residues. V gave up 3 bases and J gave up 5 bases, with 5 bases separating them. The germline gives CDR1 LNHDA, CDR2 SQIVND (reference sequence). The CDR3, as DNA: TGTGCCAGTAGTATCCTCGATCAGCCCCAGCATTTT. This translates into CASSILDQPQHF.

The chain's CDR3 is CASSTDGELFF. The CDR3 region has the DNA TGCGCCAGCTCTACAGACGGGGAGCTGTTTTTT. The chain recombines TRBV10-1 with TRBJ2-2, with D unresolved. Trimming shortened V by 8 bases and J by 7 bases, and 8 bases separated the two germline ends. In germline, CDR1 is WNHNN, CDR2 SYGVQD (reference sequence). CDR3 length: 11 amino acids.

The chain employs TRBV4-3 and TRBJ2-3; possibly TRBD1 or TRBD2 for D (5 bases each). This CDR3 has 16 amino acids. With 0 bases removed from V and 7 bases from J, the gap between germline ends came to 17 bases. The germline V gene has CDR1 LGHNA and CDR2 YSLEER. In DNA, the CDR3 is TGCGCCAGCAGCCAAGATCGGGGCCCGAAAGGGAATACGCAGTATTTT. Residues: CASSQDRGPKGNTQYF.

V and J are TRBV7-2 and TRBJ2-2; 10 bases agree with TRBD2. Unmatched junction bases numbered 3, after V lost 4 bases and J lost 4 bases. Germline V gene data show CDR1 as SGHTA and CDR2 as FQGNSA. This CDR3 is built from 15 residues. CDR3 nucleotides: TGTGCCAGCAGCTCTAGCGGGAGTGGCACCGGGGAGCTGTTTTTT. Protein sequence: CASSSSGSGTGELFF.

The chain's CDR3 is CASSLRDRGLTEAFF. CDR3 DNA: TGTGCCAGCAGTTTACGGGACAGGGGGCTGACTGAAGCTTTCTTT. V gene TRBV27 combines with J gene TRBJ1-1; 12 bases align to TRBD1. V trimming: 2 bases; J trimming: 5 bases; junction bases outside the gene matches: 3. Germline values: CDR1 MNHEY, CDR2 SMNVEV (reference sequence). CDR3 size: 15 residues.

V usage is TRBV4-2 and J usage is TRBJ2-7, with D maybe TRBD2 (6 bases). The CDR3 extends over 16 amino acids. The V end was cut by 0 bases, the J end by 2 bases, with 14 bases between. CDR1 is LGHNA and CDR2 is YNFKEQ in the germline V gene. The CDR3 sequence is CASSQDLGRTTYEQYF. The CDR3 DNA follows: TGTGCCAGCAGCCAAGATCTCGGGAGAACCACCTACGAGCAGTACTTC.

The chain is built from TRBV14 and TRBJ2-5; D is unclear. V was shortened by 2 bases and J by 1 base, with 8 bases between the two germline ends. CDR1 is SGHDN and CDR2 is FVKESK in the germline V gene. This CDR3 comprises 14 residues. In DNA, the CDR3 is TGTGCCAGCAGCCAAACTACGGGCCAAGAGACCCAGTACTTC. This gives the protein CASSQTTGQETQYF.

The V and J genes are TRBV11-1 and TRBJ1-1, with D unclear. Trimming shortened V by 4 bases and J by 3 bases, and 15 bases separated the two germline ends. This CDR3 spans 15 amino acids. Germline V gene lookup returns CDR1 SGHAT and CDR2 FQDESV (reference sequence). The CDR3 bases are TGTGCCAGCAGCTATTCAGGCGGAGGGTACACTGAAGCTTTCTTT. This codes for CASSYSGGGYTEAFF.

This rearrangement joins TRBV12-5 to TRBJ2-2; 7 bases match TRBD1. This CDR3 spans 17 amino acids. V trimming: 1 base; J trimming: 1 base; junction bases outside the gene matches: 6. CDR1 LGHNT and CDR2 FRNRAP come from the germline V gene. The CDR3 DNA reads TGTGCTAGTGGTTTGGGGGTGAGGGACAGGAACACCGGGGAGCTGTTTTTT. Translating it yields CASGLGVRDRNTGELFF.

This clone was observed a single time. CDR3 in amino acids: CASSDLYLAGDLNEQFF. DNA of the CDR3: TGCGCCAGCAGTGACCTATATCTAGCGGGAGACCTCAATGAGCAGTTCTTC. V is TRBV10-2 and J is TRBJ2-1; TRBD2 agrees at 10 bases. Germline CDR1 is WSHSY and CDR2 is SAAADI. V dropped 3 bases and J dropped 6; count of bases not matched to a gene: 11. CDR3 length: 17 amino acids.

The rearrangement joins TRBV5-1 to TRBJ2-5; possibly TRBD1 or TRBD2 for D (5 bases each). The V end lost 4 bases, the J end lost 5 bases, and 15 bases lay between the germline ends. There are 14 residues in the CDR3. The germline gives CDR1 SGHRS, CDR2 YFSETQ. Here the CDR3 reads CASSRTPREETQYF. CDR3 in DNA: TGCGCCAGCAGCCGCACCCCCAGGGAGGAGACCCAGTACTTC. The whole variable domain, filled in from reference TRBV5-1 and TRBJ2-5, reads KAGVTQTPRYLIKTRGQQVTLSCSPISGHRSVSWYQQTPGQGLQFLFEYFSETQRNKGNFPGRFSGRQFSNSRSEMNVSTLELGDSALYLCASSRTPREETQYFGPGTRLLVL.

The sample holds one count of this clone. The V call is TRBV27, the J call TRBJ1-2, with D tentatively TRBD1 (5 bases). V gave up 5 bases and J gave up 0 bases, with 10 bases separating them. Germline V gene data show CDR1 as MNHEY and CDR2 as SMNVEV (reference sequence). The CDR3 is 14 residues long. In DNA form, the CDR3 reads TGTGCCAGCAGTAAAAGGGGAACTAACTATGGCTACACCTTC. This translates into CASSKRGTNYGYTF.

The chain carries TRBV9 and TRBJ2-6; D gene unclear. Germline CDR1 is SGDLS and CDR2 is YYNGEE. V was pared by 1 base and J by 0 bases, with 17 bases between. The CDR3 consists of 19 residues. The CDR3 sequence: CASSVLKGKFGSGANVLTF. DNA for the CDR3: TGTGCCAGCAGCGTATTAAAGGGTAAGTTCGGCTCTGGGGCCAACGTCCTGACTTTC.

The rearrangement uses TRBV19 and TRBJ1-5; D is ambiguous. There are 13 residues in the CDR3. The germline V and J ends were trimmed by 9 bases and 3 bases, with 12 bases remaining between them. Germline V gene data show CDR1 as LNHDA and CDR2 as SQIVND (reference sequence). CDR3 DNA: TGTGCCAGAAGTTCCAACTACAATCAGCCCCAGCATTTT. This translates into CARSSNYNQPQHF.